These 31 T cell receptor beta chains were all obtained from the same sample, sequenced in a study of cytomegalovirus exposure and HLA in healthy donors. Primers included in the PCR were 60 Vbeta and 13 Jbeta primers. Clones were sequenced by immunoSEQ multiplex PCR, and TCRdb holds only the in-frame ones, with some missing. The data contain 220,000 or so clones, 75% of them singletons. The sequenced material came from PBMCs. The source is a woman in her 30s in good health and CMV-seronegative.

J is TRBJ1-4 and V is TRBV6-6, with 7 nucleotides matching TRBD1. CDR1 is MNHNY, CDR2 SVGAGI, per germline (reference sequence). V gave up 6 bases and J gave up 5 bases; unmatched junction bases: 6. The CDR3 is 14 amino acids. The CDR3 nucleotides read TGTGCCAGCAGCCTTGTAGGGGGCAATGAAAAACTGTTTTTT. Protein sequence: CASSLVGGNEKLFF.

This chain joins TRBV5-5 and TRBJ2-7; TRBD1 matches 9 bases. The junction had 1 base not matched to a gene; V was cut back by 1 base and J by 5 bases. Germline V gene lookup returns CDR1 SGHKS and CDR2 YYEKEE (reference sequence). The CDR3 is 13 amino acids. In DNA, the CDR3 is TGTGCCAGCAGCTTGACAGGGGGCCACGAGCAGTACTTC. Protein: CASSLTGGHEQYF.

This clone was detected a few times. V and J are TRBV5-1 and TRBJ1-1; unclear D gene. The V gene lost 0 bases and the J gene lost 11 bases, with 11 bases spanning the gap. Per germline, CDR1 SGHRS and CDR2 YFSETQ. CDR3 size: 12 residues. The CDR3 here is CASSLDMGLAFF. In DNA form, the CDR3 reads TGCGCCAGCAGCTTGGACATGGGCTTGGCTTTCTTT.

This chain links TRBV6-1 with TRBJ2-5; TRBD2 matches at 9 bases. This CDR3 has 15 residues. Germline CDR1 MNHNS, CDR2 SASEGT. J gave up 4 bases and V 8 bases, and 11 bases lay outside the gene matches. The CDR3 DNA sequence: TGTGCCAGCGGACCCCTAGCGGGAAGGGGAGAGACCCAGTACTTC. Its translation: CASGPLAGRGETQYF.

The V gene is TRBV4-2, the J gene TRBJ2-1; no clear D. The CDR3 has 15 residues. Germline V lookup: CDR1 LGHNA, CDR2 YNFKEQ. The ends were cut back, 0 bases at V and 4 bases at J, with 10 bases in the middle. As DNA, the CDR3 is TGTGCCAGCAGCCAAGAATCCGGTATGTACAATGAGCAGTTCTTC. Protein sequence: CASSQESGMYNEQFF.

This clone showed up just a few times. The J gene is TRBJ1-5, the V gene TRBV12-5; the match to TRBD1 covers 7 bases. This CDR3 comprises 14 residues. V was clipped by 6 bases and J by 7 bases; unmatched bases: 9. Germline loops: CDR1 LGHNT, CDR2 FRNRAP. In DNA, the CDR3 is TGTGCTAGTGGGCTAGACAGGGTTACACAGCCCCAGCATTTT. The encoded protein is CASGLDRVTQPQHF.

J is TRBJ2-3 and V is TRBV2, with 7 bases that match TRBD1. The CDR3 is 14 residues long. In germline, CDR1 is SNHLY, CDR2 FYNNEI. The J segment lost 0 bases and the V segment lost 7 bases, leaving 4 bases of the junction unmatched. The CDR3, as DNA: TGTGCCAGCATAGGGGGCCCCAGCACAGATACGCAGTATTTT. Translation gives CASIGGPSTDTQYF.

This chain joins TRBV10-2 and TRBJ1-3; TRBD1 aligns across 9 bases. This CDR3 region has 14 residues. V lost 3 bases, J lost 4 bases, and 1 base stayed unmatched. CDR1 is WSHSY, CDR2 SAAADI, per germline. The CDR3 region has the DNA TGCGCCAGCAGTGAACAGGGGGCCGGAAACACCATATATTTT. It translates to CASSEQGAGNTIYF.

V usage is TRBV7-9 and J usage is TRBJ2-5, with 8 bases aligning to TRBD2. Germline CDR1 reads SEHNR; CDR2 reads FQNEAQ (reference sequence). Trimming removed 7 bases from V and 1 base from J; junction bases left unmatched: 8. The CDR3 contains 15 residues. In nucleotides, the CDR3 is TGTGCCAGCATGTCCGTCAGCGGGGGCCAAGAGACCCAGTACTTC. Translation gives CASMSVSGGQETQYF.

V is TRBV9 and J is TRBJ2-7; maybe TRBD1 (6 bases). This CDR3 contains 14 residues. The V gene lost 4 bases and the J gene lost 0 bases, with 11 bases spanning the gap. Germline CDR1 SGDLS, CDR2 YYNGEE. CDR3 sequence: CASSPRTASYEQYF. The CDR3 bases are TGTGCCAGCAGCCCACGGACAGCCTCCTACGAGCAGTACTTC.

The CDR3, as DNA: TGTGCCAGCAGCTCGAGGGGGCAGGGGACTGAAGCTTTCTTT. Its protein is CASSSRGQGTEAFF. The chain couples TRBV13 to TRBJ1-1, with TRBD1 matching over 7 bases. The CDR3 is made up of 14 amino acids. CDR1 PRHDT and CDR2 FYEKMQ come from the germline V gene (reference sequence). Unmatched junction bases numbered 7, after V lost 4 bases and J lost 5 bases.

The chain is built from TRBV28 and TRBJ1-1, with D hard to call. The germline gives CDR1 MDHEN, CDR2 SYDVKM. V lost 3 bases to trimming and J lost 0 bases, with 8 bases between them. The CDR3 spans 14 residues. This chain's CDR3 is CASSFSQVNTEAFF. The CDR3 nucleotides are TGTGCCAGCAGTTTCAGTCAGGTGAACACTGAAGCTTTCTTT.

The chain links TRBV5-1 to TRBJ1-6; 9 nucleotides align to TRBD1. The CDR3 extends over 14 amino acids. With 2 bases clipped from V and 11 bases from J, the junction kept 5 bases outside the gene matches. Per the germline V gene, CDR1 is SGHRS and CDR2 is YFSETQ. The CDR3 DNA reads TGCGCCAGCAGCTTACCGGGACAGGGAACACCCCTCCACTTT. It is translated as CASSLPGQGTPLHF.

The CDR3 protein is CASSLGWGGSYNEQFF. The CDR3, as DNA: TGTGCCAGCAGCTTGGGTTGGGGGGGCTCCTACAATGAGCAGTTCTTC. This chain links TRBV5-6 with TRBJ2-1, with 7 positions matching TRBD2. Germline CDR1 is SGHDT and CDR2 is YYEEEE. CDR3 length: 16 amino acids. With 0 bases clipped from V and 0 bases from J, the junction kept 3 bases outside the gene matches.

The genes are TRBV2 and TRBJ2-2, with D tentatively TRBD2 (6 bases). The germline V and J ends were trimmed by 6 bases and 3 bases, with 11 bases remaining between them. The germline V gene has CDR1 SNHLY and CDR2 FYNNEI. The CDR3 has 14 residues. This chain's CDR3 is CASRGGGDTGELFF. The CDR3 nucleotides read TGTGCCAGCAGGGGGGGAGGAGACACCGGGGAGCTGTTTTTT.

The chain recombines TRBV21-1 with TRBJ1-5; the D call in the table, TRBD1, was not verified against the DNA. TRBV21-1 is noted as a pseudogene. This CDR3 region has 18 residues. In DNA, the CDR3 is TGTGCCAGCAGCAAAGAGGGCCCACAGGGTGATAGCAATCAGCCCCAGCATTTT. Protein sequence: CASSKEGPQGDSNQPQHF.

The CDR3, as DNA: TGTGCCTGCCGGACAGGGTGGGCTCAAGAGACCCAGTACTTC. It is translated as CACRTGWAQETQYF. This chain links TRBV30 with TRBJ2-5, with TRBD1 matching over 8 bases. The trim removed 6 bases at V and 2 bases at J, leaving 8 bases unmatched. Germline lookup yields CDR1 GTSNPN and CDR2 SVGIG (reference sequence). CDR3 length: 14 residues.

The V call is TRBV2, the J call TRBJ1-6; maybe TRBD1 (6 bases). The V end lost 6 bases, the J end lost 5 bases, and 14 bases lay between the germline ends. The CDR3 sequence is 15 residues long. The germline CDR1 and CDR2 sequences are SNHLY and FYNNEI. This CDR3 is CASRLTRQDNSPLHF. In DNA, the CDR3 is TGTGCCAGCAGACTCACCCGACAGGATAATTCACCCCTCCACTTT.

In its sample, this clone was seen once. The chain is built from TRBV7-8 and TRBJ1-2; no clear D. The length of the CDR3 is 17 residues. Trimming removed 1 base at V and 2 bases at J, with 17 bases between. CDR1 SGHVS and CDR2 FQNEAQ come from the germline V gene. CDR3 nucleotides: TGTGCCAGCAGCTTAGAAACATTCGGCAGGATGAACTATGGCTACACCTTC. It yields the protein CASSLETFGRMNYGYTF. Variable domain in full (rest from reference TRBV7-8 and TRBJ1-2): GAGVSQSPRYKVAKRGQDVALRCDPISGHVSLFWYQQALGQGPEFLTYFQNEAQLDKSGLPSDRFFAERPEGSVSTLKIQRTQQEDSAVYLCASSLETFGRMNYGYTFGSGTRLTVV.

This clone has only one observation. The chain employs TRBV29-1 and TRBJ2-5, with TRBD2 identical over 7 bases. The germline V gene has CDR1 SQVTM and CDR2 ANQGSEA. The CDR3 extends over 14 amino acids. Unmatched junction bases numbered 8, after V lost 3 bases and J lost 4 bases. CDR3 sequence (DNA): TGCAGCGTTGATCTAGGCGGGAGTACAGAGACCCAGTACTTC. Residues: CSVDLGGSTETQYF.

The genes are TRBV7-9 and TRBJ2-5, with D maybe TRBD2 (5 bases). Trimming took off 8 bases at V and 2 bases at J, with 21 bases between the two ends. The CDR3 length is 16 residues. Per the germline V gene, CDR1 is SEHNR and CDR2 is FQNEAQ (reference sequence). In nucleotides, the CDR3 is TGTGCCAGCGAACCGGCCCTTGGCGGGCCTCAAGAGACCCAGTACTTC. Its translation is CASEPALGGPQETQYF.

This clone was seen a handful of times. The rearrangement links TRBV19 to TRBJ2-1; TRBD2 agrees at 9 bases. The junction had 13 bases not matched to a gene; V was cut back by 4 bases and J by 9 bases. Germline CDR1 LNHDA, CDR2 SQIVND (reference sequence). The CDR3 length is 16 residues. The CDR3 spells CASSKGWAGGLSEQFF. The CDR3, as DNA: TGTGCCAGTAGTAAAGGGTGGGCGGGGGGGTTGAGTGAGCAGTTCTTC. The full variable domain, with the rest looked up from reference TRBV19 and TRBJ2-1, is DGGITQSPKYLFRKEGQNVTLSCEQNLNHDAMYWYRQDPGQGLRLIYYSQIVNDFQKGDIAEGYSVSREKKESFPLTVTSAQKNPTAFYLCASSKGWAGGLSEQFFGPGTRLTVL.

In this sample, this clone turned up once. The chain uses TRBV29-1 and TRBJ1-5; a possible D gene is TRBD1 (5 bases). V lost 6 bases and J 8 bases, leaving 23 bases between the germline ends. Looked up from germline, CDR1 is SQVTM and CDR2 is ANQGSEA. The CDR3 length is 15 residues. For the CDR3, the DNA is TGCAGCGTCCAAAAGCAGCGCGGGACCTTTGAGCCCCAGCATTTT. It yields the protein CSVQKQRGTFEPQHF.

The chain carries TRBV5-1 and TRBJ2-1; 8 positions agree with TRBD2. The germline gives CDR1 SGHRS, CDR2 YFSETQ. This CDR3 contains 17 residues. V was pared by 1 base and J by 2 bases, with 8 bases of the junction left unmatched. The CDR3 protein is CASSLPASGRAYNEQFF. In DNA form, the CDR3 reads TGCGCCAGCAGCTTGCCCGCGAGCGGGAGAGCCTACAATGAGCAGTTCTTC.

The sample holds one count of this clone. This specimen includes other DNA sequences encoding the same CDR3. The CDR3 loop reads CASSYDSSYEQYF. The DNA for the CDR3 is TGTGCCAGCAGTTATGACAGTTCCTACGAGCAGTACTTC. This chain joins TRBV6-6 and TRBJ2-7; weak D call: TRBD1 (5 bases). The V gene lost 3 bases and the J gene lost 1 base, with 7 bases spanning the gap. This CDR3 contains 13 residues. In germline, CDR1 is MNHNY, CDR2 SVGAGI (reference sequence).

This chain uses TRBV11-3 with TRBJ1-1; D not resolved. This CDR3 comprises 12 residues. With 0 bases removed from V and 10 bases from J, the gap between germline ends came to 9 bases. Germline loops: CDR1 SGHNT, CDR2 YENEEA. In nucleotides, the CDR3 is TGTGCCAGCAGCTTAGATCCACGCGTAGCTTTCTTT. Its protein product is CASSLDPRVAFF.

The rearrangement uses TRBV5-1 and TRBJ1-1; TRBD1 is a possible D gene (6 bases). Germline V gives CDR1 SGHRS, CDR2 YFSETQ. CDR3 length equals 14 residues. V shed 2 bases and J shed 2 bases, with 10 bases lying between them. The CDR3 DNA reads TGCGCCAGCAGCTTCAGGGGCGAAAACACTGAAGCTTTCTTT. Translated: CASSFRGENTEAFF.

The rearrangement joins TRBV21-1 to TRBJ1-1; the table calls TRBD1, which could not be checked here. TRBV21-1 is a documented pseudogene. The CDR3 extends over 14 amino acids. This chain's CDR3 is CASSTVSGDTEAFF. Written as DNA, the CDR3 is TGTGCCAGCAGCACGGTATCAGGGGACACTGAAGCTTTCTTT.

CDR3 loop: CASSRGQGRTNEKLFF. CDR3 nucleotide sequence: TGTGCCAGCAGCCGGGGACAGGGTCGAACTAATGAAAAACTGTTTTTT. The V gene is TRBV5-4, the J gene TRBJ1-4; 9 bases are shared with TRBD1. Germline assignment: CDR1 SGHNT and CDR2 YYREEE (reference sequence). The CDR3 has 16 amino acids. Trimming took 4 bases from V and 1 from J; bases not matched to a gene: 5.

This clone was picked up a small number of times. The V call is TRBV6-1, the J call TRBJ1-6; D is unresolved. The germline gives CDR1 MNHNS, CDR2 SASEGT. This CDR3 comprises 14 residues. The V gene lost 4 bases and the J gene lost 9 bases, with 13 bases spanning the gap. In DNA form, the CDR3 reads TGTGCCAGCAGTGGAACAGACTACAGTTCACCCCTCCACTTT. It translates to CASSGTDYSSPLHF.

The gene calls are TRBV27 and TRBJ1-5; 11 nucleotides match TRBD1. CDR1 MNHEY and CDR2 SMNVEV come from the germline V gene (reference sequence). V shed 6 bases and J 1 base; nucleotides not matched to a gene: 11. The CDR3 runs to 18 residues. This chain's CDR3 is CASRRGQGAGGSNQPQHF. The CDR3, as DNA: TGTGCCAGCAGGAGAGGACAGGGGGCAGGTGGGAGCAATCAGCCCCAGCATTTT.